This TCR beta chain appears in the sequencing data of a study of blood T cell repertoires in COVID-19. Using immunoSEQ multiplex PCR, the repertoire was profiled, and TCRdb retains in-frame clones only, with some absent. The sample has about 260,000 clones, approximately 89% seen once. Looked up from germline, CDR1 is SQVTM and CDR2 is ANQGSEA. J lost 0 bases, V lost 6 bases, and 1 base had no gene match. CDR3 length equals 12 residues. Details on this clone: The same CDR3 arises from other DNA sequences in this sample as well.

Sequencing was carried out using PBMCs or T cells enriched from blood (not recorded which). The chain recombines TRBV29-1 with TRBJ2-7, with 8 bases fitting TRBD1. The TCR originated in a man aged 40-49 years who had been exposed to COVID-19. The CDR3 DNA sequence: TGCAGCGTCGGGACAGGCTCCTACGAGCAGTACTTC. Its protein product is CSVGTGSYEQYF.